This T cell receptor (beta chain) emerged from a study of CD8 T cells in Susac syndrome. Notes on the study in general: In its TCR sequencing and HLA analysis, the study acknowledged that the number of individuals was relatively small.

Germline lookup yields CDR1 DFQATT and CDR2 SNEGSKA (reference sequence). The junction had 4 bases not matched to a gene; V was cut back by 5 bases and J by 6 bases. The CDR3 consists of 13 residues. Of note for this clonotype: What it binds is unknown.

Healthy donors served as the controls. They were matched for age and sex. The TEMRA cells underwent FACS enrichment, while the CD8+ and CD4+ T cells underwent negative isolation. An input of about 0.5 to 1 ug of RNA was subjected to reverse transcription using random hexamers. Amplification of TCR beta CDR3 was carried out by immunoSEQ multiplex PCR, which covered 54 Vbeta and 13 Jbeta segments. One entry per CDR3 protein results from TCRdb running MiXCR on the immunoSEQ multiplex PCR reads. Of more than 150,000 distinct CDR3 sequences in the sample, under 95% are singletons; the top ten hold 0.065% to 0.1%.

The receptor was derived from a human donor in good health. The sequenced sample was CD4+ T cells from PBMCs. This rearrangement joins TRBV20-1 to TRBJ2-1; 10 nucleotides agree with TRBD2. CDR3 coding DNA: TGCAGTGCTGGGACTAGCGAGGGCAATGAGCAGTTCTTC. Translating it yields CSAGTSEGNEQFF.